This TCR beta chain was obtained from a study of T-cell reconstitution after alpha-beta-depleted transplantation in children. This clonotype was seen many times. For TCRbeta, the library was prepared with unique molecular identifiers. TCRdb reprocessed the PCR reads via MiXCR and lists one record per CDR3 protein. The data hold about 610,000 distinct CDR3 sequences, with under 12% observed a single time. Germline V gene lookup returns CDR1 SQVTM and CDR2 ANQGSEA. V trimming: 1 base; J trimming: 4 bases; junction bases outside the gene matches: 3. This CDR3 has 13 residues. The sequencing used PBMCs from the stem cell graft donor, collected from the stem cell graft. The chain couples TRBV29-1 to TRBJ1-1; 7 nucleotides align to TRBD1. The origin of this receptor is a human donor who donated a stem cell graft to a child with acute myeloid leukemia. The CDR3 nucleotides are TGCAGCGTTGAAGGGGGGACAGCCACTGAAGCTTTCTTT. Amino acid sequence: CSVEGGTATEAFF.